One sample yielded the 29 T cell receptor beta chains listed below, sequenced in a study of cytomegalovirus exposure and HLA in healthy donors. PCR involved 60 Vbeta and 13 Jbeta primers. Method: immunoSEQ multiplex PCR; TCRdb's copy keeps in-frame clones and lacks some. This sample has 40,000 to 55,000 clones; around two thirds occur once, and the top ten carry around 3.5%. The sequencing input was PBMCs. The receptors shown here come from a woman between 25 and 40 years old in good health and CMV-seronegative.

The chain combines TRBV10-3 with TRBJ2-3; 10 bases line up with TRBD2. CDR1 and CDR2 from the germline V gene are ENHRY and SYGVKD. Trimming at V came to 3 bases and at J to 2 bases, leaving 5 bases not matched to a gene. This CDR3 has 16 amino acids. CDR3 in DNA: TGTGCCATCAGTGATGCCGGGACTAGCGTCACAGATACGCAGTATTTT. This translates into CAISDAGTSVTDTQYF.

This clone came up once. The chain uses TRBV5-6 and TRBJ2-1, with 10 positions matching TRBD2. In germline, CDR1 is SGHDT, CDR2 YYEEEE. This CDR3 has 14 amino acids. The trim removed 2 bases at V and 9 bases at J, leaving 5 bases unmatched. Written as DNA, the CDR3 is TGTGCCAGCAGCTTCCTAGCGGGAGACCGTGAGCAGTTCTTC. This translates into CASSFLAGDREQFF.

This rearrangement joins TRBV7-2 to TRBJ2-5; a weak D match, TRBD1 (5 bases). This CDR3 region has 13 residues. The V end lost 6 bases, the J end lost 4 bases, and 12 bases lay between the germline ends. Germline V gene data show CDR1 as SGHTA and CDR2 as FQGNSA. The CDR3 sequence: CASSRGWGETQYF. CDR3 DNA sequence: TGTGCCAGCAGTAGGGGCTGGGGAGAGACCCAGTACTTC.

The rearrangement uses TRBV29-1 and TRBJ2-5, with D possibly matching TRBD1 (5 bases). The CDR3 has 12 residues. Per germline, CDR1 SQVTM and CDR2 ANQGSEA. Trimming took off 3 bases at V and 4 bases at J, with 9 bases between the two ends. CDR3 loop: CSVDWGTETQYF. CDR3 sequence (DNA): TGCAGCGTTGATTGGGGCACAGAGACCCAGTACTTC.

V is TRBV5-1 and J is TRBJ1-6; 8 positions agree with TRBD1. V lost 0 bases and J lost 9; bases outside the gene matches: 8. Per the germline V gene, CDR1 is SGHRS and CDR2 is YFSETQ. The CDR3 sequence is 16 residues long. This CDR3 reads CASSLGQGAKGSPLHF. The CDR3 DNA follows: TGCGCCAGCAGCTTGGGGCAGGGGGCGAAGGGTTCACCCCTCCACTTT.

V gene TRBV6-5 combines with J gene TRBJ2-7; possibly TRBD2 for D (7 bases). The CDR3 totals 15 residues. Germline assignment: CDR1 MNHEY and CDR2 SVGAGI. Trimming stripped 2 bases from V and 6 bases from J, with 17 bases between. CDR3 amino acids: CASSYDGGLGSEQYF. In DNA, the CDR3 is TGTGCCAGCAGTTACGACGGGGGGCTCGGAAGCGAGCAGTACTTC.

In this sample, this clone turned up a few times. The chain combines TRBV15 with TRBJ2-7, with D perhaps TRBD2 (5 bases). The germline V gene has CDR1 LNHNV and CDR2 YYDKDF (reference sequence). V was cut by 4 bases and J by 3 bases, with 13 bases left in between. There are 14 residues in the CDR3. The CDR3 sequence: CATSTAEMGYEQYF. CDR3 nucleotides: TGTGCCACCAGCACAGCGGAGATGGGCTACGAGCAGTACTTC.

This clone occurred once. This chain links TRBV11-2 with TRBJ2-5; the match to TRBD1 covers 11 bases. The CDR3 spans 17 residues. Trimming took 5 bases from V and 5 from J; bases not matched to a gene: 13. Germline V gene sequence: CDR1 SGHAT, CDR2 FQNNGV. CDR3 sequence (DNA): TGTGCCAGCAGCAAAAGTCGGACAGGGGGCTTATCGGAGACCCAGTACTTC. This sequence encodes CASSKSRTGGLSETQYF.

This clone occurred a few times. This rearrangement joins TRBV5-1 to TRBJ1-2; TRBD1 matches at 8 bases. Germline values: CDR1 SGHRS, CDR2 YFSETQ. Losses at the gene ends were 4 bases for V and 6 bases for J; bases not matched to a gene: 11. The CDR3 loop spans 15 amino acids. CDR3 protein: CASSPHTDRVNGYTF. DNA for the CDR3: TGCGCCAGCAGCCCGCACACGGACAGGGTGAATGGCTACACCTTC.

The CDR3, as DNA: TGCGCCAGCAGCTTGGACTCCGTGGTAGCAGACGAGCAGTACTTC. It codes for CASSLDSVVADEQYF. The genes are TRBV5-1 and TRBJ2-7; D unresolved. This CDR3 region has 15 residues. The V gene's germline CDR1 is SGHRS and CDR2 YFSETQ. V dropped 0 bases and J dropped 5 bases, with 15 bases sitting between them.

This clone was observed once. This sequence joins TRBV28 and TRBJ1-4; the match to TRBD1 covers 7 bases. CDR3 size: 14 residues. Germline loops: CDR1 MDHEN, CDR2 SYDVKM. V was pared by 11 bases and J by 0 bases, with 6 bases of the junction left unmatched. The CDR3 loop reads CAGGQKTTNEKLFF. CDR3 DNA sequence: TGTGCCGGGGGACAGAAGACAACTAATGAAAAACTGTTTTTT.

In this sample, this clone turned up a few times. The J gene is TRBJ1-1, the V gene TRBV5-1; 12 positions match TRBD1. Germline loops: CDR1 SGHRS, CDR2 YFSETQ. This CDR3 region has 15 residues. Losses at the gene ends were 3 bases for V and 4 bases for J; bases not matched to a gene: 4. CDR3 protein: CASSSGQGARTEAFF. As DNA, the CDR3 is TGCGCCAGCAGCTCGGGACAGGGGGCGCGCACTGAAGCTTTCTTT. The entire variable domain, with the rest obtained from reference TRBV5-1 and TRBJ1-1, is as follows: KAGVTQTPRYLIKTRGQQVTLSCSPISGHRSVSWYQQTPGQGLQFLFEYFSETQRNKGNFPGRFSGRQFSNSRSEMNVSTLELGDSALYLCASSSGQGARTEAFFGQGTRLTVV.

There are a few counts of this clone. This chain uses TRBV29-1 with TRBJ2-7; TRBD1 matches 9 bases. J gave up 3 bases and V 3 bases, and 6 bases lay outside the gene matches. The germline V gene has CDR1 SQVTM and CDR2 ANQGSEA. CDR3 size: 14 residues. In nucleotides, the CDR3 is TGCAGCGTTGAGACAGCGGGACAGGGCTACGAGCAGTACTTC. Amino acid sequence: CSVETAGQGYEQYF.

The chain joins TRBV19 to TRBJ2-3, with 8 bases that match TRBD1. The V gene's germline CDR1 is LNHDA and CDR2 SQIVND (reference sequence). CDR3 length: 13 residues. Germline trimming cut 5 bases from V and 6 bases from J; bases unmatched to any gene: 4. The CDR3 DNA is TGTGCCAGTAGTCGGACAGGGCCCGATACGCAGTATTTT. Translated, it gives CASSRTGPDTQYF.

V is TRBV27 and J is TRBJ1-5; TRBD1 matches at 7 bases. CDR3 length: 14 residues. Germline V gene lookup returns CDR1 MNHEY and CDR2 SMNVEV (reference sequence). J lost 1 base, V lost 7 bases, and 4 bases had no gene match. The CDR3 DNA follows: TGTGCCAGCATGTCCAGGGGGAGCAATCAGCCCCAGCATTTT. It translates to CASMSRGSNQPQHF.

The chain recombines TRBV7-9 with TRBJ2-3; tentative D call: TRBD2 (5 bases). Germline CDR1 SEHNR, CDR2 FQNEAQ (reference sequence). This CDR3 has 13 amino acids. V was trimmed by 5 bases and J by 2 bases, leaving 8 bases between them. The CDR3 DNA sequence: TGTGCCAGCAGCGGGGAGAACACAGATACGCAGTATTTT. Protein product: CASSGENTDTQYF. Drawing the rest from reference TRBV7-9 and TRBJ2-3, the complete variable domain is DTGVSQNPRHKITKRGQNVTFRCDPISEHNRLYWYRQTLGQGPEFLTYFQNEAQLEKSRLLSDRFSAERPKGSFSTLEIQRTEQGDSAMYLCASSGENTDTQYFGPGTRLTVL.

V and J are TRBV21-1 and TRBJ2-7; the DNA was not compared with TRBD1, the D call given in the table. TRBV21-1 is reported as a pseudogene. The CDR3 is 18 amino acids. CDR3 in amino acids: CASSKELGTGGGGYEQYF. The CDR3 nucleotides read TGTGCCAGCAGCAAAGAGCTAGGGACAGGGGGCGGGGGATACGAGCAGTACTTC.

The chain has TRBV2 and TRBJ1-1; D gene uncertain. The CDR3 is 16 residues long. Trimming pared 6 bases from V and 0 bases from J, leaving 17 bases between. Germline CDR1 is SNHLY and CDR2 is FYNNEI. CDR3: CASSPGEGRMNTEAFF. Here the CDR3 DNA reads TGTGCCAGCAGCCCCGGGGAGGGCAGAATGAACACTGAAGCTTTCTTT.

The chain employs TRBV7-9 and TRBJ1-2; 7 bases are a match to TRBD1. With 2 bases clipped from V and 5 bases from J, the junction kept 8 bases outside the gene matches. Germline CDR1 reads SEHNR; CDR2 reads FQNEAQ (reference sequence). The CDR3 has 15 amino acids. CDR3 protein: CASSLQGVEGYGYTF. CDR3 DNA sequence: TGTGCCAGCAGCTTACAGGGGGTAGAAGGGTATGGCTACACCTTC.

V gene TRBV15 combines with J gene TRBJ1-5, with D hard to call. The CDR3 loop spans 14 amino acids. The germline V gene encodes CDR1 LNHNV and CDR2 YYDKDF (reference sequence). The V end was cut by 4 bases, the J end by 7 bases, with 14 bases between. CDR3 in amino acids: CATSTGSTYQPQHF. The CDR3 DNA reads as TGTGCCACCAGCACGGGGTCGACATACCAGCCCCAGCATTTT.

The chain has TRBV28 and TRBJ1-5; the D gene is possibly TRBD1 (5 bases). V gave up 6 bases and J gave up 2 bases, with 20 bases separating them. Germline V gene data show CDR1 as MDHEN and CDR2 as SYDVKM. The length of the CDR3 is 17 residues. The CDR3, as DNA: TGTGCCAGCAGGCCCTCCCGGTGGGGGGTGGGCAATCAGCCCCAGCATTTT. This encodes CASRPSRWGVGNQPQHF.

The chain combines TRBV5-4 with TRBJ2-7, with 12 positions matching TRBD1. CDR3 length: 14 residues. Germline assignment: CDR1 SGHNT and CDR2 YYREEE (reference sequence). J was trimmed by 6 bases and V by 4 bases; bases with no gene match: 5. The CDR3 DNA reads as TGTGCCAGCAGCCTCGAGGGACAGGGGGCCGAGCAGTACTTC. As protein: CASSLEGQGAEQYF.

This clone was observed a few times. The V gene is TRBV5-1, the J gene TRBJ1-6; 7 bases map to TRBD1. The ends lost 1 base at V and 7 bases at J; junction bases unmatched: 2. The CDR3 extends over 14 amino acids. Looked up from germline, CDR1 is SGHRS and CDR2 is YFSETQ. The CDR3 DNA reads TGCGCCAGCAGCTTGCAGGACAGGAATTCACCCCTCCACTTT. As protein: CASSLQDRNSPLHF. Filled out from reference TRBV5-1 and TRBJ1-6, the complete variable domain reads KAGVTQTPRYLIKTRGQQVTLSCSPISGHRSVSWYQQTPGQGLQFLFEYFSETQRNKGNFPGRFSGRQFSNSRSEMNVSTLELGDSALYLCASSLQDRNSPLHFGNGTRLTVT.

The V gene is TRBV21-1, the J gene TRBJ1-5. TRBV21-1 is deemed a pseudogene. The length of the CDR3 is 16 residues. CDR3 coding DNA: TGTGCCAGCAGCAAAGCAACGGGGGTAGCGAATCAGCCCCAGCATTTT. It translates to CASSKATGVANQPQHF.

This clone has more than one count but fewer than ten. The chain is built from TRBV28 and TRBJ1-1, with a tentative D call TRBD1 (5 bases). Trimming took off 6 bases at V and 4 bases at J, with 15 bases between the two ends. Germline CDR1 reads MDHEN; CDR2 reads SYDVKM. This CDR3 is built from 14 residues. The CDR3 is CASSLSRVSTEAFF. CDR3 sequence (DNA): TGTGCCAGCAGCCTTTCCAGGGTTAGCACTGAAGCTTTCTTT.

The chain is built from TRBV11-2 and TRBJ2-1, with 13 bases aligning to TRBD2. The CDR3 is made up of 15 amino acids. V lost 3 bases, J lost 9 bases, and 5 bases stayed unmatched. Germline V CDR1 and CDR2: SGHAT, FQNNGV. This chain's CDR3 is CASSFTSGGGSEQFF. CDR3 DNA sequence: TGTGCCAGCAGCTTTACTAGCGGGGGGGGGAGTGAGCAGTTCTTC.

The chain has TRBV28 and TRBJ1-1; 9 bases fit TRBD1. The CDR3 length is 17 residues. Trimming took 5 bases from V and 0 from J; bases not matched to a gene: 10. CDR1 MDHEN and CDR2 SYDVKM come from the germline V gene. The CDR3 nucleotides are TGTGCCAGCAGTCCCACCTCCGGGACAGGGATGAACACTGAAGCTTTCTTT. Amino acids: CASSPTSGTGMNTEAFF.

This chain links TRBV10-3 with TRBJ2-7; TRBD1 agrees at 8 bases. CDR3 length equals 13 residues. V dropped 5 bases and J dropped 5; count of bases not matched to a gene: 5. CDR1 and CDR2 (germline): ENHRY, SYGVKD. The CDR3 coding sequence is TGTGCCATCAGTCAGGGGGCCTTCGACGAGCAGTACTTC. It is translated as CAISQGAFDEQYF.

The chain couples TRBV5-1 to TRBJ2-7; 11 bases fit TRBD1. This CDR3 is built from 15 residues. Per germline, CDR1 SGHRS and CDR2 YFSETQ. V shed 1 base and J 6 bases; nucleotides not matched to a gene: 6. The CDR3 loop reads CASSLQGQGEVEQYF. CDR3 in DNA: TGCGCCAGCAGCTTGCAGGGACAGGGGGAGGTCGAGCAGTACTTC.